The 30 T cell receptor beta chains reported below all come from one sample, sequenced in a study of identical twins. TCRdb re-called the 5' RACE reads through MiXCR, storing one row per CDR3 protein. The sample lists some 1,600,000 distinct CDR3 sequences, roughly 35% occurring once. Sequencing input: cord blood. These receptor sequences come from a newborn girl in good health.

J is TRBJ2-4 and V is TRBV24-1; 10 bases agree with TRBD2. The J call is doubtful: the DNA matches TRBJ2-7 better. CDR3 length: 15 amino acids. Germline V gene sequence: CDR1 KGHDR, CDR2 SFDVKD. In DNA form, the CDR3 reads TGTGCCACCAGTGATTCTAGCGGGAGCAGGGACGAGCAGTACTTC. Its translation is CATSDSSGSRDEQYF.

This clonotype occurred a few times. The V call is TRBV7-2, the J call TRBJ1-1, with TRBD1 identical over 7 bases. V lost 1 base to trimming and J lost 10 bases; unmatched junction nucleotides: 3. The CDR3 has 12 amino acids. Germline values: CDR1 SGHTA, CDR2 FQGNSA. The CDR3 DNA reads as TGTGCCAGCAGCTTAGAGACAGGGAGAGCTTTCTTT. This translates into CASSLETGRAFF.

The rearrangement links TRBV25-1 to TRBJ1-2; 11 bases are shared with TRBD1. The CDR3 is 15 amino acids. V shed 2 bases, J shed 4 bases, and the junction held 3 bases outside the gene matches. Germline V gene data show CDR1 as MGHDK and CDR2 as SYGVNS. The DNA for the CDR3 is TGTGCCAGCAGTGAAGGGGGGACAGGGGGCTATGGCTACACCTTC. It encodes CASSEGGTGGYGYTF.

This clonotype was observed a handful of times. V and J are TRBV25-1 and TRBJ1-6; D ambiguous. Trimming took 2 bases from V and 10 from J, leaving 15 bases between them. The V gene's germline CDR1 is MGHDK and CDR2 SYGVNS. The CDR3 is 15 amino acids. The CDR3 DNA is TGTGCCAGCAGTGAACCGGCCGGGTTGTCATCACCCCTCCACTTT. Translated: CASSEPAGLSSPLHF. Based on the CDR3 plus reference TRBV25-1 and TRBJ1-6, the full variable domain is EADIYQTPRYLVIGTGKKITLECSQTMGHDKMYWYQQDPGMELHLIHYSYGVNSTEKGDLSSESTVSRIRTEHFPLTLESARPSHTSQYLCASSEPAGLSSPLHFGNGTRLTVT.

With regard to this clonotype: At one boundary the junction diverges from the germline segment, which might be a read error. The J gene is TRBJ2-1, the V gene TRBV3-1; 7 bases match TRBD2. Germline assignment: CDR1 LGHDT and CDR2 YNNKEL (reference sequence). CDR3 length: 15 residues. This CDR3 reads CASKIAGSSYDEQFF. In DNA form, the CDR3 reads TGTGCCAGCAAAATAGCGGGTAGCTCCTACGATGAGCAGTTCTTC.

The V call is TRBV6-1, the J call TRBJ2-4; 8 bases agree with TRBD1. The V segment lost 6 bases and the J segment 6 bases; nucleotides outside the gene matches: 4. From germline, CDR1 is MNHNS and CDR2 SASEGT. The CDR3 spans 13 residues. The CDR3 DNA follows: TGTGCCAGCAGGGACAGGGATGTAAACATTCAGTACTTC. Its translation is CASRDRDVNIQYF.

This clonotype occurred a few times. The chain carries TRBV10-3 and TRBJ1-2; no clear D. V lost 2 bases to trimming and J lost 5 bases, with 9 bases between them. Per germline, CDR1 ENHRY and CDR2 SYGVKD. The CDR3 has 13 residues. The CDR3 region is CAISEVTDYGYTF. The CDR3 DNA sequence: TGTGCCATCAGTGAGGTAACAGATTATGGCTACACCTTC.

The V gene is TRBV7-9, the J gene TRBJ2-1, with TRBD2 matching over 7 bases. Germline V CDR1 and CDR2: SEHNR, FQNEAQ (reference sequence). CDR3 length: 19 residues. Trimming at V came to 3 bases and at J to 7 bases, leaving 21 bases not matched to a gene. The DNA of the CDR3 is TGTGCCAGCAGCTTTATAATCCGACTGGCGGGAGTGCGTAGGAATGAGCAGTTCTTC. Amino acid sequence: CASSFIIRLAGVRRNEQFF.

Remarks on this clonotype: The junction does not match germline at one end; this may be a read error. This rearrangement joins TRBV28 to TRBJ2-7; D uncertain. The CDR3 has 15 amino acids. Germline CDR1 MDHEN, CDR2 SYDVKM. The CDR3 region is CATQWLWRGSYGQYF. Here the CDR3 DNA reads TGTGCCACCCAGTGGCTTTGGAGAGGCTCCTACGGGCAGTACTTC.

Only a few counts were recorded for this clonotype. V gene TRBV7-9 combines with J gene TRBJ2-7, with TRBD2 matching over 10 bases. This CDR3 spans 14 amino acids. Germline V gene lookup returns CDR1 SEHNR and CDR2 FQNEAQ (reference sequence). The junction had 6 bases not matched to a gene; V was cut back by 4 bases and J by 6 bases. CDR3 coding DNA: TGTGCCAGCAGCTCATCACTAGCGGGACTCGAGCAGTACTTC. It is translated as CASSSSLAGLEQYF.

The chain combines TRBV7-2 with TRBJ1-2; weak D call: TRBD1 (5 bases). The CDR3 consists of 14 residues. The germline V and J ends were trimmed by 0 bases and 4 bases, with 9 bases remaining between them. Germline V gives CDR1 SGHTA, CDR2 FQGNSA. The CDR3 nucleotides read TGTGCCAGCAGCTTAGCCGGGGCTGCCTATGGCTACACCTTC. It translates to CASSLAGAAYGYTF.

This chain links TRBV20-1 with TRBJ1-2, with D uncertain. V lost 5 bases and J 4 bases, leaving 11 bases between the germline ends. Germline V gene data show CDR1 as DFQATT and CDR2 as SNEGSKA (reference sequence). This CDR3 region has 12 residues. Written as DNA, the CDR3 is TGCAGTGCTCACCGGGAATCCTATGGCTACACCTTC. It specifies CSAHRESYGYTF.

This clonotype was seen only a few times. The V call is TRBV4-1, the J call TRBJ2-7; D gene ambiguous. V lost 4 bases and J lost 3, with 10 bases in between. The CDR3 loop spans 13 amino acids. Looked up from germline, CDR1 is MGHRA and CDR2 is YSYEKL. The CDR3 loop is CASSPTVFYEQYF. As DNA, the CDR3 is TGCGCCAGCAGCCCCACGGTTTTCTACGAGCAGTACTTC.

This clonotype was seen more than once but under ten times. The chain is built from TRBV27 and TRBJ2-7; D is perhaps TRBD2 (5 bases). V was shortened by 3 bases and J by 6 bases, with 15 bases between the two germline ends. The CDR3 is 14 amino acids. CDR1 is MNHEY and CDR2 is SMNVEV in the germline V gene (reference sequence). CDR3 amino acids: CASSFSPSGSEQYF. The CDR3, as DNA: TGTGCCAGCAGTTTCTCTCCCAGTGGGAGCGAGCAGTACTTC.

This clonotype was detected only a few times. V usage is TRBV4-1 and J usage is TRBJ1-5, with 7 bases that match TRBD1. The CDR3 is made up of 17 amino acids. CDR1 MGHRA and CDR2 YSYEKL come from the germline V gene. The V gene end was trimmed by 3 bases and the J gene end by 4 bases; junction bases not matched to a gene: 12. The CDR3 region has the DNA TGCGCCAGCAGCCATTCGCCCCTACGGACAGGTAATCAGCCCCAGCATTTT. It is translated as CASSHSPLRTGNQPQHF.

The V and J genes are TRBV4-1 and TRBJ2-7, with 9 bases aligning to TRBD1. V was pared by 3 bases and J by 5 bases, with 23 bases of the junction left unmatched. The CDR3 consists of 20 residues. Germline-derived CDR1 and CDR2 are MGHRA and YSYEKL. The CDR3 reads CASSHFPQDRGFSRNHEQYF. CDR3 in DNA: TGCGCCAGCAGCCATTTCCCGCAGGACAGGGGTTTTTCCCGAAACCACGAGCAGTACTTC.

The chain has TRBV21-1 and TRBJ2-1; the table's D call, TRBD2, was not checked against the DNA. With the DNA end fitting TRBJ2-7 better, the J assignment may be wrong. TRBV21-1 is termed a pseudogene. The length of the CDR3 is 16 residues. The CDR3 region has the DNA TGTGCCAGCAGCAAAGAGCGGAGCGGGAGCTACAATGAGCAGTACTTC. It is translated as CASSKERSGSYNEQYF.

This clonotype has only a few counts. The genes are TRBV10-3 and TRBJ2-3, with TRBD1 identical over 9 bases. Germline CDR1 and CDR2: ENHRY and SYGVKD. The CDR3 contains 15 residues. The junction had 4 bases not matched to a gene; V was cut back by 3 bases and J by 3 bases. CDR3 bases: TGTGCCATCAGTGACCCGGACAGGGGTACAGATACGCAGTATTTT. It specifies CAISDPDRGTDTQYF.

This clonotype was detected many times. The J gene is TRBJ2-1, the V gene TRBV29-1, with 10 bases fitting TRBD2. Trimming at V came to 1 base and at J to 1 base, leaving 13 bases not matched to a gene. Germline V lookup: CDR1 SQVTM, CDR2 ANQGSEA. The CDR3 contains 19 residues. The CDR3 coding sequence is TGCAGCGTTGAAGCGAGGTCGAGGGAGACTAGCGGGTCCTACAATGAGCAGTTCTTC. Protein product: CSVEARSRETSGSYNEQFF.

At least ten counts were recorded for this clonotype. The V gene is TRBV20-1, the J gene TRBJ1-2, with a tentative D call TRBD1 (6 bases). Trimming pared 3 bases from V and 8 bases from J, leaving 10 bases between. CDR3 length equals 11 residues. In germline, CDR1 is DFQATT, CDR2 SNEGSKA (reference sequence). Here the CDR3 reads CSARGTGGYTF. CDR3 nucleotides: TGCAGTGCTAGGGGAACAGGGGGCTACACCTTC.

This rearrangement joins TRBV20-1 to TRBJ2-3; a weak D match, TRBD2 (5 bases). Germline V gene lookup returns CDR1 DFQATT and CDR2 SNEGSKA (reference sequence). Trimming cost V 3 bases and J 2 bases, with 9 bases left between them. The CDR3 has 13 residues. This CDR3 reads CSASERFTDTQYF. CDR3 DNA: TGCAGTGCTAGCGAGCGGTTCACAGATACGCAGTATTTT.

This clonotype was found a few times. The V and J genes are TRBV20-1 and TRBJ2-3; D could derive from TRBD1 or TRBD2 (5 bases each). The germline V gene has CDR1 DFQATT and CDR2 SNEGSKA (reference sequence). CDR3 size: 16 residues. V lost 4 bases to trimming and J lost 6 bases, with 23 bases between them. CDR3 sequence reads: CSAKGSRGAQFDTQYF. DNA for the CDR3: TGCAGTGCTAAAGGCTCCCGAGGGGCCCAATTCGATACGCAGTATTTT.

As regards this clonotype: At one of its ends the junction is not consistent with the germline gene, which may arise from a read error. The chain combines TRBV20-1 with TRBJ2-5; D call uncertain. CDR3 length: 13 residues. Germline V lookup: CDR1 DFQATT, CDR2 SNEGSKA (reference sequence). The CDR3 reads CSARPAHGETPYF. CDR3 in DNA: TGCAGTGCTAGACCAGCCCACGGTGAGACCCCGTACTTC.

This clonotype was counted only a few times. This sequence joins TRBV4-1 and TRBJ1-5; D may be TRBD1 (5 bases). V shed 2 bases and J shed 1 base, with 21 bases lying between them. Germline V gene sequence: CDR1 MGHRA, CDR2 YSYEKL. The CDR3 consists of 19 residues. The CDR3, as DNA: TGCGCCAGCAGCCAATGGGGCAACAACAGGTATCTCAGCAATCAGCCCCAGCATTTT. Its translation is CASSQWGNNRYLSNQPQHF.

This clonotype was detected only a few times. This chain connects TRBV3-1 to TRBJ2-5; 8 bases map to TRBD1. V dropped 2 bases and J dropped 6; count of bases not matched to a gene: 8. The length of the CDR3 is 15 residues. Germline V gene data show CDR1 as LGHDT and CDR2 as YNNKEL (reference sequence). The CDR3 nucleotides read TGTGCCAGCAGCCAACCGCCGGGACAGGCAAAGACCCAGTACTTC. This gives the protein CASSQPPGQAKTQYF.

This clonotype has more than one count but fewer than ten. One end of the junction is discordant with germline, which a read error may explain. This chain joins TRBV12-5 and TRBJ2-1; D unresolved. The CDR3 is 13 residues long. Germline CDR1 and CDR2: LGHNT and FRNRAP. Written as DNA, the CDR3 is TGTGCTAGTGGCTTGGAGTCGTTGGCTGAGCAGTTCTTC. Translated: CASGLESLAEQFF.

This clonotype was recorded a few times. The CDR3 bases are TGCAGTGCTAGGGGAGGAAGAGATGTCAATGAGCAGTTCTTC. It yields the protein CSARGGRDVNEQFF. V and J are TRBV20-1 and TRBJ2-1, with D perhaps TRBD2 (6 bases). This CDR3 has 14 residues. V lost 3 bases to trimming and J lost 6 bases, with 15 bases between them. CDR1 DFQATT and CDR2 SNEGSKA come from the germline V gene (reference sequence).

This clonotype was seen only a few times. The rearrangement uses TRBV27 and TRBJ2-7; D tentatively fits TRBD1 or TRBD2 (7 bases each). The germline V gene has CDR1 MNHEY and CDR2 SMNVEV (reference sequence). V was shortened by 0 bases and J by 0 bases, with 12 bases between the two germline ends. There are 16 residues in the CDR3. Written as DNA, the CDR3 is TGTGCCAGCAGTTTATCCCCAGGGGGGGACTCCTACGAGCAGTACTTC. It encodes CASSLSPGGDSYEQYF.

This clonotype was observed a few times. The CDR3 here is CSARGPDGPHTQYF. The CDR3 coding sequence is TGCAGTGCTAGAGGCCCTGACGGGCCCCATACGCAGTATTTT. The chain links TRBV20-1 to TRBJ2-3; D remains unclear. V lost 1 base and J 7 bases, leaving 15 bases between the germline ends. Germline V gives CDR1 DFQATT, CDR2 SNEGSKA (reference sequence). The CDR3 runs to 14 residues.

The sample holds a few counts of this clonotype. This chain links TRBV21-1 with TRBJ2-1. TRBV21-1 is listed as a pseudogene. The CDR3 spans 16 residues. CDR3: CASSKDAGRSYSEQFF. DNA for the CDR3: TGTGCCAGCAGCAAAGATGCGGGACGCTCCTACAGTGAGCAGTTCTTC.